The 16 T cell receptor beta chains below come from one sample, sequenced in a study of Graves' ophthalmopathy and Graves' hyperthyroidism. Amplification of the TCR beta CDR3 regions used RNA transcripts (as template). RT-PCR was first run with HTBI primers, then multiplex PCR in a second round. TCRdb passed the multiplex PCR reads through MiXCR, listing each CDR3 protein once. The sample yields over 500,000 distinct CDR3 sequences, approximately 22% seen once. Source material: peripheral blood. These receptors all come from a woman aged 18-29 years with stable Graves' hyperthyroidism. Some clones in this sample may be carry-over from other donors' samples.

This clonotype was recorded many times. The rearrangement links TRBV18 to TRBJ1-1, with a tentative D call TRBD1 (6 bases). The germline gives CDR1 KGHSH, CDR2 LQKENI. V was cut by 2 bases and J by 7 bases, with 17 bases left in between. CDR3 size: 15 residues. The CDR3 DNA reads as TGTGCCAGCTCACCAATAGGCAGGGGTTCCCTTGAAGCTTTCTTT. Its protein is CASSPIGRGSLEAFF.

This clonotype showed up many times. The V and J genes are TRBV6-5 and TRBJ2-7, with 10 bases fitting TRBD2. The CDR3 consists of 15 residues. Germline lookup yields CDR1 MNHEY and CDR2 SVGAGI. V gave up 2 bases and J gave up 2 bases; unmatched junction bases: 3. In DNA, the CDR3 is TGTGCCAGCAGTTACCAAGCGGGAGGGCCCTACGAGCAGTACTTC. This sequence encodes CASSYQAGGPYEQYF.

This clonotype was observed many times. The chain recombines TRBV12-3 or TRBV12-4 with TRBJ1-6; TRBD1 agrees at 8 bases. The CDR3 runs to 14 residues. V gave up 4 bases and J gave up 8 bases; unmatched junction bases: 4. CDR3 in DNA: TGTGCCAGCAGTTCCGGACAGGGCTATTCACCCCTCCACTTT. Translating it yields CASSSGQGYSPLHF.

This CDR3 is CATLTDMNTEAFF. Here the CDR3 DNA reads TGTGCCACCCTGACAGACATGAACACTGAAGCTTTCTTT. The chain joins TRBV6-2 or TRBV6-3 to TRBJ1-1, with D possibly being TRBD1 (5 bases). Trimming took off 10 bases at V and 0 bases at J, with 12 bases between the two ends. The CDR3 spans 13 residues. Germline V gene data show CDR1 as MNHEY and CDR2 as SVGEGT.

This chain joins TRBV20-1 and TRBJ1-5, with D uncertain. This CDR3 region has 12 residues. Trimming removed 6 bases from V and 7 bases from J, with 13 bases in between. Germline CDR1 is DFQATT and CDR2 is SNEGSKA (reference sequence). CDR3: CSALTPDQPQHF. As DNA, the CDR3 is TGCAGTGCCCTCACTCCGGACCAGCCCCAGCATTTT.

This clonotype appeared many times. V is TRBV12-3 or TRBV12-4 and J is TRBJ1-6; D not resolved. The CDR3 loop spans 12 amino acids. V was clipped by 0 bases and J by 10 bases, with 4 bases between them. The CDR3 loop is CASSLAGSPLHF. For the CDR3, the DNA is TGTGCCAGCAGTTTAGCAGGATCACCCCTCCACTTT.

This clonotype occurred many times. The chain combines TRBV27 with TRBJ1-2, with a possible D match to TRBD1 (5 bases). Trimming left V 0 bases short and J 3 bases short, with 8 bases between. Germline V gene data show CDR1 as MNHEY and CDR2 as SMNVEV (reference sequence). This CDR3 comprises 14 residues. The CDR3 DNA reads TGTGCCAGCAGTTTATCAGGGGAACACTATGGCTACACCTTC. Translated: CASSLSGEHYGYTF.

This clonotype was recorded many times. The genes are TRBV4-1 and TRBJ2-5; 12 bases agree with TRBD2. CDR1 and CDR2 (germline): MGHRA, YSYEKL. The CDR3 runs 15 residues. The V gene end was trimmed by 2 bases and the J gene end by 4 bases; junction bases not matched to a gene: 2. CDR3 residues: CASSQLGLAGETQYF. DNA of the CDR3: TGCGCCAGCAGCCAACTGGGACTAGCGGGAGAGACCCAGTACTTC.

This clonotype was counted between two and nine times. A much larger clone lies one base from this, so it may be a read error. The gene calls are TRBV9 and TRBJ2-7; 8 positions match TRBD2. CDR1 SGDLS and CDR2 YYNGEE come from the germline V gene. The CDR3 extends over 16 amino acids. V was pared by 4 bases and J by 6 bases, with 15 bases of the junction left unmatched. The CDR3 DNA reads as TGTGCCAGCAGCACCCGAGGGGCTAGCGGGTACTGCGAGCAGTACTTC. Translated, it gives CASSTRGASGYCEQYF.

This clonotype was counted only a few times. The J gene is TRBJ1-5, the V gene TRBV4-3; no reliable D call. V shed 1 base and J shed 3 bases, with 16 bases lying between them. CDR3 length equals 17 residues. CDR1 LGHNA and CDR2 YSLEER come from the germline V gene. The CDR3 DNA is TGCGCCAGCAGCCAAGTAAGGAGTAGTGGGGTCAATCAGCCCCAGCATTTT. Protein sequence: CASSQVRSSGVNQPQHF.

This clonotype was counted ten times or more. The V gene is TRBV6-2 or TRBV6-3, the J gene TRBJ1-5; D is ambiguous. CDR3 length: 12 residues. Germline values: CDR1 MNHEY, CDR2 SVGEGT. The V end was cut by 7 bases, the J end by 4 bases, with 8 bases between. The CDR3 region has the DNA TGTGCCAGCAAAGGACGGAATCAGCCCCAGCATTTT. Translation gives CASKGRNQPQHF.

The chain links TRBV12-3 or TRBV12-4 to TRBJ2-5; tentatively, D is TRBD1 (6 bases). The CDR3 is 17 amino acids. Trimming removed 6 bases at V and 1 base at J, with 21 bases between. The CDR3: CASSRIADSKSQETQYF. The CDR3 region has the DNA TGTGCCAGCAGCCGCATCGCGGACAGCAAGTCCCAAGAGACCCAGTACTTC.

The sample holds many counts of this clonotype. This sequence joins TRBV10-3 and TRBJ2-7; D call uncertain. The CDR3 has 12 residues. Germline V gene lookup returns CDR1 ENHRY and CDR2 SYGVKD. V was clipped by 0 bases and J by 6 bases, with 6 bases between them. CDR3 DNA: TGTGCCATCAGTGAGTCGGTCGGCGAGCAGTACTTC. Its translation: CAISESVGEQYF.

CDR3 amino acids: CASINSGSGELFF. The CDR3 DNA reads as TGTGCCAGCATCAATTCGGGGTCCGGGGAGCTGTTTTTT. The chain combines TRBV28 with TRBJ2-2, with D perhaps TRBD2 (5 bases). This CDR3 contains 13 residues. V shed 7 bases and J shed 6 bases, with 12 bases lying between them. From germline, CDR1 is MDHEN and CDR2 SYDVKM.

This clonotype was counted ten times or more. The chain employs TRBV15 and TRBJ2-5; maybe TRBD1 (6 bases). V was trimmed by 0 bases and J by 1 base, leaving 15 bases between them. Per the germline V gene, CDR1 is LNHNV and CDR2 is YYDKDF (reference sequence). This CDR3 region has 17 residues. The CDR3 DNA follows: TGTGCCACCAGCAGAGATTTGGGGACAATCCCCCAAGAGACCCAGTACTTC. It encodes CATSRDLGTIPQETQYF.

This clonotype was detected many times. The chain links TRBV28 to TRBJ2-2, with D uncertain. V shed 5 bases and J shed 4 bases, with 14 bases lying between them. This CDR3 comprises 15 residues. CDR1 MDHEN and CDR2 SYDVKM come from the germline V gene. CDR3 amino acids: CASSPSMSPTGELFF. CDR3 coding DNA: TGTGCCAGCAGTCCCTCCATGTCCCCCACCGGGGAGCTGTTTTTT.